The TCR beta chain described here comes from a study of shared clonotypes between healthy human individuals. Study findings and constraints: The study's rarefaction showed incomplete sorted-subset sequencing despite large depth. Only blood underwent sampling, and tissue repertoires likely differ. The sharing of roughly 5% of naive CD4 clonotypes was seen across a handful of donors.

This clone was recorded at least ten times. Antigen specificity is unknown. Profiled with immunoSEQ multiplex PCR; TCRdb holds only in-frame clones, not every one. This table holds about 110,000 clones, about 63% found once. CDR1 and CDR2 (germline): MNHNS, SASEGT. This CDR3 spans 14 amino acids. Trimming cost V 0 bases and J 5 bases, with 11 bases left between them. Healthy adults negative for HIV, lacking recent acute infections or vaccinations, served as donors. The sequence was collected from a woman under 40 in good health. Sequencing was performed on memory CD8+ T cells sorted from blood. Subset: CD45RO+ cells pooled with CCR7-negative TemRA cells. J is TRBJ2-7 and V is TRBV6-1, with D possibly being TRBD1 (5 bases). CDR3 residues: CASSEAEQGNEQYF. CDR3 DNA sequence: TGTGCCAGCAGTGAAGCGGAGCAGGGCAACGAGCAGTACTTC.